The 7 T cell receptor beta chains below all came from one sample that was sequenced in a study of blood T cell repertoires in COVID-19. Measured with immunoSEQ multiplex PCR; TCRdb has only the in-frame clones, and not every one. The data contain about 200,000 clones, more than 75% of them singletons. Source material: peripheral blood. Receptor source: a woman of 80 years or more with COVID-19, enrolled during active disease.

This clone has more than one count but fewer than ten. The gene calls are TRBV28 and TRBJ1-2, with a possible D match to TRBD1 (6 bases). Per the germline V gene, CDR1 is MDHEN and CDR2 is SYDVKM. The CDR3 is made up of 14 amino acids. V lost 9 bases, J lost 4 bases, and 18 bases lay in between. The CDR3 DNA sequence: TGTGCCAGTCTTGAGGTGTCAGGGGTCTATGGCTACACCTTC. This translates into CASLEVSGVYGYTF.

The chain carries TRBV18 and TRBJ2-1; tentative D call: TRBD2 (6 bases). CDR3 length: 15 amino acids. Germline CDR1 is KGHSH and CDR2 is LQKENI. The germline V and J ends were trimmed by 3 bases and 5 bases, with 14 bases remaining between them. For the CDR3, the DNA is TGTGCCAGCTCACCCCCGGGACTTCAGGACAATGAGCAGTTCTTC. Encoded protein: CASSPPGLQDNEQFF. The variable domain in full, completed from reference TRBV18 and TRBJ2-1, reads NAGVMQNPRHLVRRRGQEARLRCSPMKGHSHVYWYRQLPEEGLKFMVYLQKENIIDESGMPKERFSAEFPKEGPSILRIQQVVRGDSAAYFCASSPPGLQDNEQFFGPGTRLTVL.

The chain carries TRBV2 and TRBJ2-7; 7 positions agree with TRBD2. Germline V gene data show CDR1 as SNHLY and CDR2 as FYNNEI. J was trimmed by 7 bases and V by 4 bases; bases with no gene match: 13. CDR3 length: 15 residues. CDR3 DNA: TGTGCCAGCAGTGTTCTCGGGACTAATCTGGGGGAGCAGTACTTC. Translating gives CASSVLGTNLGEQYF.

This chain uses TRBV7-9 with TRBJ2-1; 8 nucleotides align to TRBD2. V was pared by 3 bases and J by 8 bases, with 6 bases of the junction left unmatched. The CDR3 loop spans 14 amino acids. Looked up from germline, CDR1 is SEHNR and CDR2 is FQNEAQ (reference sequence). The CDR3 coding sequence is TGTGCCAGCAGCTTCGGGGGGGTAGTCGATGAGCAGTTCTTC. Its protein is CASSFGGVVDEQFF.

The chain combines TRBV4-1 with TRBJ2-6; D perhaps matches TRBD1 (7 bases). The CDR3 sequence is 19 residues long. Trimming pared 1 base from V and 0 bases from J, leaving 16 bases between. Germline loops: CDR1 MGHRA, CDR2 YSYEKL. CDR3 in amino acids: CASSQGRRGPNSGANVLTF. DNA of the CDR3: TGCGCCAGCAGCCAAGGTAGGAGGGGGCCTAACTCTGGGGCCAACGTCCTGACTTTC.

The chain couples TRBV11-2 to TRBJ2-1; 8 bases map to TRBD1. V was pared by 2 bases and J by 12 bases, with 12 bases of the junction left unmatched. Germline assignment: CDR1 SGHAT and CDR2 FQNNGV. The CDR3 runs to 15 residues. CDR3 nucleotide sequence: TGTGCCAGCAGCTTACGACAAAATACAGGGGGAGGGCAGTTCTTC. This gives the protein CASSLRQNTGGGQFF.

The V call is TRBV15, the J call TRBJ2-5, with D hard to call. The germline V and J ends were trimmed by 2 bases and 3 bases, with 4 bases remaining between them. Germline assignment: CDR1 LNHNV and CDR2 YYDKDF (reference sequence). This CDR3 has 12 residues. CDR3 sequence (DNA): TGTGCCACCAGCAGATCTGAAGAGACCCAGTACTTC. Its protein product is CATSRSEETQYF.